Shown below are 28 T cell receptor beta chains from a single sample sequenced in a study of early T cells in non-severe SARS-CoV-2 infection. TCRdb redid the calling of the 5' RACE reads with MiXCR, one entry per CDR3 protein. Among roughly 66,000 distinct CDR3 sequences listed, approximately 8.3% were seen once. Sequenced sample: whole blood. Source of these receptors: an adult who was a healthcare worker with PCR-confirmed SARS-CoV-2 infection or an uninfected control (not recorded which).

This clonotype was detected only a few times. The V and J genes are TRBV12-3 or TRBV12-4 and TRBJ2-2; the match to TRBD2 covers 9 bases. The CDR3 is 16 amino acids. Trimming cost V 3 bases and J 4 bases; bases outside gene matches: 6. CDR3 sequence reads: CASSFISGSGTGELFF. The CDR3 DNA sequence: TGTGCCAGCAGTTTCATTAGCGGGAGCGGCACCGGGGAGCTGTTTTTT.

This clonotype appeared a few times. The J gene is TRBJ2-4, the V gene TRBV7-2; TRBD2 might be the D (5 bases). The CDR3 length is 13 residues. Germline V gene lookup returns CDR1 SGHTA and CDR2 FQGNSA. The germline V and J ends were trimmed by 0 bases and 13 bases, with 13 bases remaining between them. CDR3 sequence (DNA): TGTGCCAGCAGCTTAGCGACTACGTCGGCCCAGTACTTC. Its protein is CASSLATTSAQYF.

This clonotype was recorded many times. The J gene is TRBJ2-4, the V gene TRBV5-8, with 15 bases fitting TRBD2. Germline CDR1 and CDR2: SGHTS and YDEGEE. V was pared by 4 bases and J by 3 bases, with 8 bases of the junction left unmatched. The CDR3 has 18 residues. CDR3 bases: TGTGCCAGCAGCCCTGGACTAGCGGGAGGGCGAGGCAAAAACATTCAGTACTTC. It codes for CASSPGLAGGRGKNIQYF.

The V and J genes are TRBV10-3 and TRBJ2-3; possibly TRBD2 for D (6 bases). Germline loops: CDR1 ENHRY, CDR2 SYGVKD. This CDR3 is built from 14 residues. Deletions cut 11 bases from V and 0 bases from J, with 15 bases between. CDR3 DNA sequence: TGTGCCTCTTGTCCGGCGGGGAGCACAGATACGCAGTATTTT. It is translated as CASCPAGSTDTQYF.

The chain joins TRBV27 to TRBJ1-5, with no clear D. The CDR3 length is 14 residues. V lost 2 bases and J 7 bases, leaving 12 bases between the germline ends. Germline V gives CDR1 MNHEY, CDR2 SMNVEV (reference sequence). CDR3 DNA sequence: TGTGCCAGCAGTTTAGCCATGTCTAACCAGCCCCAGCATTTT. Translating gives CASSLAMSNQPQHF.

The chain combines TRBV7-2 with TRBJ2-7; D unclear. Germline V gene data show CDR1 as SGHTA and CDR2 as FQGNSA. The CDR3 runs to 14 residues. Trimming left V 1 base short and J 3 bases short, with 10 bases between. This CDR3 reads CASSLERYNYEQYF. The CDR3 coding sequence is TGTGCCAGCAGCTTAGAACGGTATAACTACGAGCAGTACTTC.

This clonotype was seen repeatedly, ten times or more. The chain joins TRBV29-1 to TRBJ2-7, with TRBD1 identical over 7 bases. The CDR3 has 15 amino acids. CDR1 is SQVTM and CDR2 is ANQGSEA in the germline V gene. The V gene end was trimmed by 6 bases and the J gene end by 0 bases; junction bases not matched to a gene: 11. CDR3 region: CSVTPRGPSSYEQYF. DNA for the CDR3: TGCAGCGTAACCCCGAGGGGGCCCAGCTCCTACGAGCAGTACTTC.

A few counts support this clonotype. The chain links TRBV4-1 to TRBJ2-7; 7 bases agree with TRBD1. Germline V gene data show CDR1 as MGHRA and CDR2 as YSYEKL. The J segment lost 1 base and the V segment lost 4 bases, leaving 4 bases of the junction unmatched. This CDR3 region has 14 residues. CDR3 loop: CASSLMTGSYEQYF. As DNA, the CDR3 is TGCGCCAGCAGCCTGATGACAGGGTCCTACGAGCAGTACTTC.

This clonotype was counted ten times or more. The CDR3 DNA follows: TGCGCCAGCAGCTTGCGGGGGGGCACTGAAGCTTTCTTT. Protein product: CASSLRGGTEAFF. V usage is TRBV5-1 and J usage is TRBJ1-1, with D possibly TRBD1 on 5 matching bases. Trimming left V 1 base short and J 4 bases short, with 8 bases between. This CDR3 has 13 residues. Germline-derived CDR1 and CDR2 are SGHRS and YFSETQ.

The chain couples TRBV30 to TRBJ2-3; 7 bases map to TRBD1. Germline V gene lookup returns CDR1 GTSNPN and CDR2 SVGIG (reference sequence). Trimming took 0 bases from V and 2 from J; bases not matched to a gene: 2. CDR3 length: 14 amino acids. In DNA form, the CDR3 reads TGTGCCTGGAGTGTAGGACAGGTCACAGATACGCAGTATTTT. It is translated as CAWSVGQVTDTQYF.

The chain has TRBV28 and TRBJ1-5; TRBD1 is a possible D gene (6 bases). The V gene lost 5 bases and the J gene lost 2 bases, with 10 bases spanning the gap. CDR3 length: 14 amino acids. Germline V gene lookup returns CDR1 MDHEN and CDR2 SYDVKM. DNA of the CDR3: TGTGCCAGCAGTAATTCAGGGGGCAATCAGCCCCAGCATTTT. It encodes CASSNSGGNQPQHF. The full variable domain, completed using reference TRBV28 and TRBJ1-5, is DVKVTQSSRYLVKRTGEKVFLECVQDMDHENMFWYRQDPGLGLRLIYFSYDVKMKEKGDIPEGYSVSREKKERFSLILESASTNQTSMYLCASSNSGGNQPQHFGDGTRLSIL.

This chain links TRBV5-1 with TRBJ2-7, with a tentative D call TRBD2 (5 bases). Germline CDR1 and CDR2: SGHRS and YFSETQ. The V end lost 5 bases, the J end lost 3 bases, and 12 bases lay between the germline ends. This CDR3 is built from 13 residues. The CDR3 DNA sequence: TGCGCCAGCAGGCGGGCTGCGGACTACGAGCAGTACTTC. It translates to CASRRAADYEQYF.

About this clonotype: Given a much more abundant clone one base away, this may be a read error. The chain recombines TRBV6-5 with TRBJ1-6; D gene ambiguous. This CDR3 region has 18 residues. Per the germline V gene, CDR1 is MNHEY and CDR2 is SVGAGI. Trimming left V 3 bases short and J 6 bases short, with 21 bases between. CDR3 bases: TGTGCCAGCAGTTATTCGTTTACGTTGCATGGTCCTAATTCACCCCTCCACTTT. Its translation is CASSYSFTLHGPNSPLHF.

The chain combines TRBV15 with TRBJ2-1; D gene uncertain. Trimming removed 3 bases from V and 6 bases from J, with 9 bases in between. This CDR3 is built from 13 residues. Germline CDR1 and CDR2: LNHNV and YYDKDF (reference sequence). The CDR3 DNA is TGTGCCACCAGCAGGGTAGTTGGCAATGAGCAGTTCTTC. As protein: CATSRVVGNEQFF.

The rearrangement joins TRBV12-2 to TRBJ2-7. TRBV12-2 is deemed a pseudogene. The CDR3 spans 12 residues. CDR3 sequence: CASRDLAYEQYF. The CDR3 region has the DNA TGTGCAAGTCGCGACCTAGCCTACGAGCAGTACTTC.

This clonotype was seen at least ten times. The CDR3 DNA sequence: TGTGCCAGCAGCCTGGAGGGGGACTCACCCCTCCACTTT. As protein: CASSLEGDSPLHF. The chain couples TRBV7-9 to TRBJ1-6, with a possible D match to TRBD1 (6 bases). Germline CDR1 reads SEHNR; CDR2 reads FQNEAQ (reference sequence). The CDR3 spans 13 residues. The V end was cut by 5 bases, the J end by 10 bases, with 12 bases between.

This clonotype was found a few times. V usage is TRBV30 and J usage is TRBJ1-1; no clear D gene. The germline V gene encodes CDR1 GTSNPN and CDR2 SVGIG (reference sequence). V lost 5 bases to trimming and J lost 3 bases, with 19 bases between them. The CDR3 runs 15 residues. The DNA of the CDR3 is TGTGCCTGGCTAGAGTCCGGGAGAGGAGACACTGAAGCTTTCTTT. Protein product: CAWLESGRGDTEAFF.

The CDR3 region is CASNRPGANVLTF. In DNA form, the CDR3 reads TGTGCCAGCAACAGACCTGGGGCCAACGTCCTGACTTTC. This chain connects TRBV14 to TRBJ2-6; D uncertain. This CDR3 contains 13 residues. In germline, CDR1 is SGHDN, CDR2 FVKESK. V was clipped by 7 bases and J by 2 bases, with 6 bases between them.

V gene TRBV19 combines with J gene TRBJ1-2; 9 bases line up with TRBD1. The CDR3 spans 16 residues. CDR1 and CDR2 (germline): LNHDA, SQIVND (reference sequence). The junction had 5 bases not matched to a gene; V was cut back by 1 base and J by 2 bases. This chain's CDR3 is CASSIATGQGNYGYTF. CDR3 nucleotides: TGTGCCAGTAGTATAGCCACCGGACAGGGGAACTATGGCTACACCTTC.

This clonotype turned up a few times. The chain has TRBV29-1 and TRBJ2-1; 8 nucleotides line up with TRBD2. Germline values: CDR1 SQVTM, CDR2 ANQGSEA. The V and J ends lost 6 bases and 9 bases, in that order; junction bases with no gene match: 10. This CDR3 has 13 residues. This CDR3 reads CSVDGTRTIEQFF. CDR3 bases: TGCAGCGTGGACGGGACTAGGACAATTGAGCAGTTCTTC.

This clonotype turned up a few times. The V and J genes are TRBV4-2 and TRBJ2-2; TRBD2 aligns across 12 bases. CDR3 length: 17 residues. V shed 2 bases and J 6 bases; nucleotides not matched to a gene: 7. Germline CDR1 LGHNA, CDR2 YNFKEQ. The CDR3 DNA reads TGTGCCAGCAGCCAACAGACTAGCGGGAGATACCCCGGGGAGCTGTTTTTT. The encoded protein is CASSQQTSGRYPGELFF.

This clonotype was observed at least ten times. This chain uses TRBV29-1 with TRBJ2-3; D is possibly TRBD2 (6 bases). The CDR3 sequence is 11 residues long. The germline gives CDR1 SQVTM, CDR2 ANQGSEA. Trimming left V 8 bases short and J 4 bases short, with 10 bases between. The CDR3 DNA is TGCAGCTGGCGGGACGCAGATACGCAGTATTTT. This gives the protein CSWRDADTQYF.

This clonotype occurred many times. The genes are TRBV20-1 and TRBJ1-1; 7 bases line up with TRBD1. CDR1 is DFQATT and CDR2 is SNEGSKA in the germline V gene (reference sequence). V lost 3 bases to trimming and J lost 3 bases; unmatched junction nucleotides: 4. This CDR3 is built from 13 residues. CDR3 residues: CSASSQGDTEAFF. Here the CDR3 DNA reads TGCAGTGCTAGTTCCCAGGGGGACACTGAAGCTTTCTTT.

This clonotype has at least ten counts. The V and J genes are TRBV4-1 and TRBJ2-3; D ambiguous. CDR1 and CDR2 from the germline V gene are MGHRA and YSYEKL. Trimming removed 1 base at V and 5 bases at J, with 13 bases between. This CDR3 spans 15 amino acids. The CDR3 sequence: CASSQVGGKIDTQYF. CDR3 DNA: TGCGCCAGCAGCCAAGTCGGTGGGAAGATAGATACGCAGTATTTT.

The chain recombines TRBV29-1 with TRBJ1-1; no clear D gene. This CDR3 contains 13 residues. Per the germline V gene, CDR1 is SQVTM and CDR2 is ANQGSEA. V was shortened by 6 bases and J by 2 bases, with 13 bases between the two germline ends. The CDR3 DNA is TGCAGCGTGGACCGAGGGATAAACACTGAAGCTTTCTTT. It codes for CSVDRGINTEAFF.

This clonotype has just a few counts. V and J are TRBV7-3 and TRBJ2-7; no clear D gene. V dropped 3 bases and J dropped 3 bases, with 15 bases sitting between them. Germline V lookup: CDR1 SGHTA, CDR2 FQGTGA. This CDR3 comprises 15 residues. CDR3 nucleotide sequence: TGTGCCAGCAGCTTGTGGGCTGGCCACGTCTACGAGCAGTACTTC. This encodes CASSLWAGHVYEQYF.

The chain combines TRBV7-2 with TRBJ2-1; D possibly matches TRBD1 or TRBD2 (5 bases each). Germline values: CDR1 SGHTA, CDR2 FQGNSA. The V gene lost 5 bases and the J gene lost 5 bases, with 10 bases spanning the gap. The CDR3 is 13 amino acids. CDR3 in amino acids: CASSRDGNNEQFF. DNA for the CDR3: TGTGCCAGCAGCAGGGACGGCAACAATGAGCAGTTCTTC.

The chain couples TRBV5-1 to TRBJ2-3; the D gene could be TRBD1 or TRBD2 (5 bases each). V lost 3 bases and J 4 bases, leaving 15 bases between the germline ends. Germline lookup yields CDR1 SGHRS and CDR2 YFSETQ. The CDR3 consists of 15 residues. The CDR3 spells CASSWDPRVPDTQYF. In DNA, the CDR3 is TGCGCCAGCAGCTGGGACCCCAGGGTACCAGATACGCAGTATTTT. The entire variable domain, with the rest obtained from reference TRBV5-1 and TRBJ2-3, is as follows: KAGVTQTPRYLIKTRGQQVTLSCSPISGHRSVSWYQQTPGQGLQFLFEYFSETQRNKGNFPGRFSGRQFSNSRSEMNVSTLELGDSALYLCASSWDPRVPDTQYFGPGTRLTVL.